In this sample, the clone carrying this T cell receptor (beta chain) turned up once. Assay: immunoSEQ multiplex PCR; the TCRdb copy retains only in-frame clones and omits some. The sample includes more than 300,000 clones, approximately 95% seen only once; the top ten take approximately 0.02%. The trim removed 5 bases at V and 6 bases at J, leaving 19 bases unmatched. Germline CDR1 and CDR2: SGHTA and FQGNSA. The CDR3 has 17 residues. This specimen comes from a study of shared T cell receptors in the human thymus. Specimen: thymocytes. This clonotype was obtained from a human donor. This chain links TRBV7-2 with TRBJ2-7, with 7 nucleotides matching TRBD2. The DNA for the CDR3 is TGTGCCAGCAGCCCCCGGGGAGCGGGGAGGGTTCTTCCCGAGCAGTACTTC. Its translation is CASSPRGAGRVLPEQYF.